The table lists the clone carrying this TCR beta chain with many counts. These data originate in a study of T cells in Graves' hyperthyroidism and ophthalmopathy. TCR beta CDR3 regions were amplified from RNA. The primer set for the first-round RT-PCR of the TCR CDR3 was HTBI. TCRdb recomputed calls from the multiplex PCR reads with MiXCR, one row per CDR3 protein. The repertoire includes roughly 510,000 distinct CDR3 sequences, around 20% of them detected once, and more than 25% sits in the top ten. The sequenced sample was blood. This TCR came from a man aged 18 to 29 with Graves' hyperthyroidism.

This chain's CDR3 is CASSLGGAGDTEAFF. The CDR3 coding sequence is TGTGCCAGCAGCTTAGGGGGCGCCGGGGACACTGAAGCTTTCTTT. The gene calls are TRBV7-3 and TRBJ1-1; a weak D match, TRBD1 (6 bases). Trimming left V 2 bases short and J 3 bases short, with 13 bases between. In germline, CDR1 is SGHTA, CDR2 FQGTGA. The CDR3 contains 15 residues.